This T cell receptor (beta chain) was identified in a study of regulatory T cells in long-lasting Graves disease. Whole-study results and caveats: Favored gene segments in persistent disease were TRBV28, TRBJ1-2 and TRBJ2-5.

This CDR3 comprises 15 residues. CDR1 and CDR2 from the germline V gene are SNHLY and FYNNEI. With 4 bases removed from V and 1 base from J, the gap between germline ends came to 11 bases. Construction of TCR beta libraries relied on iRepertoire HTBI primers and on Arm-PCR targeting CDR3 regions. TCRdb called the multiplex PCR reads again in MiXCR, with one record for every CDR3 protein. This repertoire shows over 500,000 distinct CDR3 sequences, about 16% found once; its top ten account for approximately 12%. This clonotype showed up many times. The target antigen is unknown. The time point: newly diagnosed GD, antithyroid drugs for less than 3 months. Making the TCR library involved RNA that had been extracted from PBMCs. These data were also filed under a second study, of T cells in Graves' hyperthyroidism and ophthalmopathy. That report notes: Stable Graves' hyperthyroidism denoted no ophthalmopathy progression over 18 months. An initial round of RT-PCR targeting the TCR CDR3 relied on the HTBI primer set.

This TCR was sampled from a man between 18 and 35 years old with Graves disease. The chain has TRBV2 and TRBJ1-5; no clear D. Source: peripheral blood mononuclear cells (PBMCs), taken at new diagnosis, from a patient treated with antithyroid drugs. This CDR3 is CASSGVGASNQPQHF. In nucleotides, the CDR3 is TGTGCCAGCAGTGGGGTAGGTGCAAGCAATCAGCCCCAGCATTTT.